This TCR beta chain was recovered during a study of blood T cells in healthy people across ages. General study results and limits: In long-lived donors, naive CD4+ cell counts and diversity exceeded those of aged donors. Per million T cells, TCR beta diversity dropped roughly linearly as age increased.

Germline V gene data show CDR1 as MDHEN and CDR2 as SYDVKM. CDR3 length equals 17 residues. Trimming at V came to 5 bases and at J to 2 bases, leaving 6 bases not matched to a gene. About this clonotype: The antigen is undetermined.

Together with a sample-barcoded 5' primer, a J-beta primer mix was included in a second PCR lasting about 7 to 11 cycles. A 12-random-nucleotide template-switch adaptor tagged each cDNA molecule. TCRdb fed the 5' RACE reads into MiXCR, producing one record per CDR3 protein. This sample has approximately 780,000 distinct CDR3 sequences, with around 25% found just once. The same data also went into a second study, on T cells of mothers and their children.

The receptor was derived from a boy aged 5-17 years in good health. Sequenced sample: blood. The chain couples TRBV28 to TRBJ2-6, with 10 bases fitting TRBD1. The DNA for the CDR3 is TGTGCCAGCAGTACCCGGGACAGGGGCCCTGGGGCCAACGTCCTGACTTTC. As protein: CASSTRDRGPGANVLTF.